A single TCR beta chain is shown here with its context. Its antigen is still unknown. CDR1 is SGHNT, CDR2 YENEEA, per germline. The CDR3 is 15 amino acids. These data originate in a study of CXCR3-negative and CXCR3-positive naive CD8 T cells. Study as a whole: There were 120 million to 150 million TRB reads altogether, and each library had about 1.5 +/- 0.3 million of them. Regarding the study as a whole: Hydrophobicity of TRB CDR3s was greater in CXCR3-positive naive cells than in CXCR3-negative naive cells.

The method, 5' RACE with UMI labels, was used to prepare the TRB cDNA libraries. TCRdb processed the 5' RACE reads again and assigns one entry to each CDR3 protein, with no DNA. The sample spans tens of thousands of distinct CDR3 sequences; the ten largest clones claim roughly 0.62%. The chain couples TRBV11-3 to TRBJ2-1; TCRdb's D gene call, TRBD2, goes unchecked for lack of DNA. The sequencing input was naive CXCR3+ CD8+ T cells from blood. As to subset: CD45RO-CCR7+CD27+CD95- naive CD8+ T cells expressing CXCR3 (TNR3+). This clonotype was obtained from a human donor in good health. Some clones in this sample may be carry-over from other donors' samples. CDR3 amino acids: CASTAAGGLTGEQFF. Together with reference TRBV11-3 and TRBJ2-1, the CDR3 gives the full variable domain: EAGVVQSPRYKIIEKKQPVAFWCNPISGHNTLYWYLQNLGQGPELLIRYENEEAVDDSQLPKDRFSAERLKGVDSTLKIQPAELGDSAVYLCASTAAGGLTGEQFFGPGTRLTVL.